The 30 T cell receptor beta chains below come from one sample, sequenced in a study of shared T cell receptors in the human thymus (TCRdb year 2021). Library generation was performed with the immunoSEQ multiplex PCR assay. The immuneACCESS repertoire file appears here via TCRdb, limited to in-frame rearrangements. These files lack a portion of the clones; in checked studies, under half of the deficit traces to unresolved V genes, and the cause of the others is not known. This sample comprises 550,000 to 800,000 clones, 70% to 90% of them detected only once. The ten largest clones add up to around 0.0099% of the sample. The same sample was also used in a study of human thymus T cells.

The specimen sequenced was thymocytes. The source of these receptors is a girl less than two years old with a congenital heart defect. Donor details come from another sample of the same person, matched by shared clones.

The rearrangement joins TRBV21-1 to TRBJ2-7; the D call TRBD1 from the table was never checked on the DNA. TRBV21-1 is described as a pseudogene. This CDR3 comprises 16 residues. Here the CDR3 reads CASSKGGTGSSYEQYF. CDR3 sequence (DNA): TGTGCCAGCAGCAAAGGGGGGACAGGGAGCTCCTACGAGCAGTACTTC.

CDR3 sequence reads: CASSRRGLVVTTGANVLTF. The CDR3 bases are TGTGCCAGCAGCCGCCGCGGACTAGTCGTTACGACTGGGGCCAACGTCCTGACTTTC. The rearrangement links TRBV27 to TRBJ2-6; 7 bases agree with TRBD2. The CDR3 totals 19 residues. Germline values: CDR1 MNHEY, CDR2 SMNVEV (reference sequence). J was trimmed by 2 bases and V by 6 bases; bases with no gene match: 16.

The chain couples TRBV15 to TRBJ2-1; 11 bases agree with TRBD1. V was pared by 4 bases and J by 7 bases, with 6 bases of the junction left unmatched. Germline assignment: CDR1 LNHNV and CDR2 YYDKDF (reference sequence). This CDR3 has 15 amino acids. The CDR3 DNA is TGTGCCACCAGCATCCGGGACAGGGGGAATAATGAGCAGTTCTTC. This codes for CATSIRDRGNNEQFF.

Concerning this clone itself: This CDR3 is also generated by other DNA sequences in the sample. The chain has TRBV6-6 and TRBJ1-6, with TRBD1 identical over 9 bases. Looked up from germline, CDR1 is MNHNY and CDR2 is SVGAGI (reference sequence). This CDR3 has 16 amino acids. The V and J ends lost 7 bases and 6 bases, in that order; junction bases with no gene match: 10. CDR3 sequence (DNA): TGTGCCAGCACCGCAAGGGGACAGGGCTTTAATTCACCCCTCCACTTT. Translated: CASTARGQGFNSPLHF.

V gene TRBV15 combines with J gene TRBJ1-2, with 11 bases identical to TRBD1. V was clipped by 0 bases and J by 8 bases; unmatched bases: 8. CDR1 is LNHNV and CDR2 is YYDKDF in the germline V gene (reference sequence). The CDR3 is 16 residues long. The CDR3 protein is CATSRDGTGGRRGYTF. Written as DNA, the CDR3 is TGTGCCACCAGCAGAGACGGGACAGGGGGTCGCAGGGGCTACACCTTC.

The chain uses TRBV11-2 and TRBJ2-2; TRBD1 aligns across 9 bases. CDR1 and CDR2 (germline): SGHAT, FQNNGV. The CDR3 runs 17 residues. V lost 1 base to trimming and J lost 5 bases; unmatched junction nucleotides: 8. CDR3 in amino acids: CASSLAGTGLDTGELFF. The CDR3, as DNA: TGTGCCAGCAGCTTAGCCGGGACAGGGCTTGATACCGGGGAGCTGTTTTTT.

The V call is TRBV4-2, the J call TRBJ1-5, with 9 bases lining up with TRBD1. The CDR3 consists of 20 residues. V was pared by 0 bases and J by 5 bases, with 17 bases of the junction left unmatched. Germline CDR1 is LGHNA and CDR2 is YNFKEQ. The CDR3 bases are TGTGCCAGCAGCCAAGATTTACTCGAACCGGGACAGGGCGCCGATCAGCCCCAGCATTTT. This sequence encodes CASSQDLLEPGQGADQPQHF.

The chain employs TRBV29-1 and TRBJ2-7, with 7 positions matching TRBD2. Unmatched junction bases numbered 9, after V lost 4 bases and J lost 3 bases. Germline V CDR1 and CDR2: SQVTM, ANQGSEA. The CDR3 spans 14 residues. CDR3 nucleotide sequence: TGCAGCGTTGTTGTGGGGGGGTTAAGCTACGAGCAGTACTTC. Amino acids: CSVVVGGLSYEQYF.

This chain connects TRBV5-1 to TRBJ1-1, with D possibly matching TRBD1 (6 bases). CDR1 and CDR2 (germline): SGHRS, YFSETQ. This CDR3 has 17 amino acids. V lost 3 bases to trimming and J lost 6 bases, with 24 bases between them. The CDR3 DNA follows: TGCGCCAGCAGCTGGGGGTCTAATGGACAGCCTCACCCTGAAGCTTTCTTT. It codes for CASSWGSNGQPHPEAFF.

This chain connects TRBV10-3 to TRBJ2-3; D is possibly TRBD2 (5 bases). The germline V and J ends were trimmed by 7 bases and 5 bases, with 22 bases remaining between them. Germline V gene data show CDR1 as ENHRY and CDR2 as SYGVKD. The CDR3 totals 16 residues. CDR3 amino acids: CAINSVGLRSLDTQYF. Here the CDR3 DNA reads TGTGCCATCAACAGCGTTGGACTCCGGTCCTTAGATACGCAGTATTTT.

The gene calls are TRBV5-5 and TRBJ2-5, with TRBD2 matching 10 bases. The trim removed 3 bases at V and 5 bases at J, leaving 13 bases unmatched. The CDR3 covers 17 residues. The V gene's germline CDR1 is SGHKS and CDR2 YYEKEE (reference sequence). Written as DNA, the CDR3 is TGTGCCAGCAGCTATCCACAGCGGGGGGGCCGTTTGGAGACCCAGTACTTC. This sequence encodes CASSYPQRGGRLETQYF.

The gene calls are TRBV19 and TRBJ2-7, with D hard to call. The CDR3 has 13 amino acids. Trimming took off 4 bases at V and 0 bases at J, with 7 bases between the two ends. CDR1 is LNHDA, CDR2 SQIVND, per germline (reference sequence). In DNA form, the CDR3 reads TGTGCCAGTAGTAGGTACAGCTCCTACGAGCAGTACTTC. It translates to CASSRYSSYEQYF.

The CDR3 sequence: CASSPGHSSNGYTF. CDR3 sequence (DNA): TGTGCCAGCAGCCCAGGTCACTCAAGTAATGGCTACACCTTC. The chain employs TRBV28 and TRBJ1-2, with D unclear. Germline CDR1 and CDR2: MDHEN and SYDVKM. Trimming removed 6 bases at V and 6 bases at J, with 17 bases between. CDR3 size: 14 residues.

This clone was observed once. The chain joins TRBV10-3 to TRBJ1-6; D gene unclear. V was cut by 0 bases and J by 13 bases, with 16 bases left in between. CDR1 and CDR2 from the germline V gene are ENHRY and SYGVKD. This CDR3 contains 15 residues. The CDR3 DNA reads TGTGCCATCAGTGAGTCGTGGGGAGGAATATCGCCCCTCCACTTT. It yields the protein CAISESWGGISPLHF.

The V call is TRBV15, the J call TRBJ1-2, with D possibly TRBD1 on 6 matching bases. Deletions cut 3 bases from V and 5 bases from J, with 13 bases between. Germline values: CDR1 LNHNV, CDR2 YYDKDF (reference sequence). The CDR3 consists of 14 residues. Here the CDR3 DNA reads TGTGCCACCAGCAGTGCCAGGACAGAATATGGCTACACCTTC. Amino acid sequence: CATSSARTEYGYTF.

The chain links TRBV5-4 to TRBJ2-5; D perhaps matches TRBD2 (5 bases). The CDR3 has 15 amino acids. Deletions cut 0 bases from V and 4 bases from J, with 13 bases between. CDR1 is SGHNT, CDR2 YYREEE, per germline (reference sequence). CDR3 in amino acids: CASSLASPEGETQYF. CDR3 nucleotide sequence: TGTGCCAGCAGCTTGGCCTCCCCAGAGGGAGAGACCCAGTACTTC.

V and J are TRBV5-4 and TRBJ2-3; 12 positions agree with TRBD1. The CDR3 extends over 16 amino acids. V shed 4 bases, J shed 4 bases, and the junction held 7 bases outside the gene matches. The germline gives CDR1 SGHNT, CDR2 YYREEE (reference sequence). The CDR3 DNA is TGTGCCAGCAGCCGTTTGGGACAGGGGGCCGCAGATACGCAGTATTTT. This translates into CASSRLGQGAADTQYF.

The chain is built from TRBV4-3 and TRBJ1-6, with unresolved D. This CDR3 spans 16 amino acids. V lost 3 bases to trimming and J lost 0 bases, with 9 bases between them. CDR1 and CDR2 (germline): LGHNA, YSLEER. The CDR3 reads CASSQTESSYNSPLHF. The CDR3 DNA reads TGCGCCAGCAGCCAGACGGAGAGCTCCTATAATTCACCCCTCCACTTT.

CDR3 sequence reads: CASSLVPLALTYEQYF. The CDR3 DNA follows: TGTGCCAGCAGCTTGGTCCCTCTAGCCTTAACCTACGAGCAGTACTTC. The genes are TRBV5-8 and TRBJ2-7; the D gene is possibly TRBD2 (5 bases). The CDR3 has 16 residues. Germline V lookup: CDR1 SGHTS, CDR2 YDEGEE. Trimming removed 0 bases from V and 2 bases from J, with 15 bases in between.

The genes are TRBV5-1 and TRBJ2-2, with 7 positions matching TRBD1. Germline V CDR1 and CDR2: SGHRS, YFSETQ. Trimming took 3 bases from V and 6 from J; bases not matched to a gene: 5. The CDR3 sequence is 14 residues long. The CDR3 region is CASSSDRWAGELFF. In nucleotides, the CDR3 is TGCGCCAGCAGCTCGGACAGGTGGGCCGGGGAGCTGTTTTTT.

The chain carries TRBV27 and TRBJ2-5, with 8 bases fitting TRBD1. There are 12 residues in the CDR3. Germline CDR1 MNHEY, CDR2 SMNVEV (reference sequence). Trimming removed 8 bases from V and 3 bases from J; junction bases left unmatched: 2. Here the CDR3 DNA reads TGTGCCAGCGCGGGACAGGAAGAGACCCAGTACTTC. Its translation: CASAGQEETQYF.

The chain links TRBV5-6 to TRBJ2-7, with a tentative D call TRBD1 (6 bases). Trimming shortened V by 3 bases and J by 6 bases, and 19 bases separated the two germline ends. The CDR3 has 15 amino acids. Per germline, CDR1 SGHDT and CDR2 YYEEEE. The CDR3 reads CASSCTGTKKGEQYF. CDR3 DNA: TGTGCCAGCAGCTGTACCGGGACAAAAAAGGGCGAGCAGTACTTC. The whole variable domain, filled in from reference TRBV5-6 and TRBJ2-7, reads DAGVTQSPTHLIKTRGQQVTLRCSPKSGHDTVSWYQQALGQGPQFIFQYYEEEERQRGNFPDRFSGHQFPNYSSELNVNALLLGDSALYLCASSCTGTKKGEQYFGPGTRLTVT.

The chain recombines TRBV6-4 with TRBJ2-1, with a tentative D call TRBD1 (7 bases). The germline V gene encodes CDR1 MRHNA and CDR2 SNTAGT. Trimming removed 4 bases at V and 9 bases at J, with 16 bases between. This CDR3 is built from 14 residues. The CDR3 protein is CASSVGQGGGEQFF. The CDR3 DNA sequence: TGTGCCAGCAGTGTTGGGCAGGGGGGAGGTGAGCAGTTCTTC.

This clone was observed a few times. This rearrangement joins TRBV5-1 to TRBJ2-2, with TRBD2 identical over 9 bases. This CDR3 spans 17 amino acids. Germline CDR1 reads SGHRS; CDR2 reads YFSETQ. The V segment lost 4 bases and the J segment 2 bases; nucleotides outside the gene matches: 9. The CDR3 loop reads CASSPGVAGVNTGELFF. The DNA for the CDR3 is TGCGCCAGCAGCCCCGGGGTAGCGGGGGTCAACACCGGGGAGCTGTTTTTT.

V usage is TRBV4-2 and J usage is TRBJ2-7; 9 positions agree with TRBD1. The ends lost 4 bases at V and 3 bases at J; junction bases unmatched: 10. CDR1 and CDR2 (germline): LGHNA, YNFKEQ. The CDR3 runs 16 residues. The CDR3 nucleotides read TGTGCCAGCAGCCTGAACCCGGGACAGGGATACTACGAGCAGTACTTC. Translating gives CASSLNPGQGYYEQYF.

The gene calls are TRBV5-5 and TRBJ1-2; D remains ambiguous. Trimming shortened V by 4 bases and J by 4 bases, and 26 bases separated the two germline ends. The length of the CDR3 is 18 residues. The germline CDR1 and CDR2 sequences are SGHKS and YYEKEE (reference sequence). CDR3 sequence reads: CASSLPTKASVPLYGYTF. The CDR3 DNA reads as TGTGCCAGCAGCCTACCCACGAAGGCCAGCGTCCCACTCTATGGCTACACCTTC.

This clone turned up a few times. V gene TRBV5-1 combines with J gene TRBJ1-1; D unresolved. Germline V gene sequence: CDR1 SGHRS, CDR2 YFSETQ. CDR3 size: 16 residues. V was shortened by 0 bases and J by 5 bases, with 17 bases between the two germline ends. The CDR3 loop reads CASSLVAFTPRTEAFF. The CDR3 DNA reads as TGCGCCAGCAGCTTGGTCGCATTCACGCCGAGGACTGAAGCTTTCTTT.

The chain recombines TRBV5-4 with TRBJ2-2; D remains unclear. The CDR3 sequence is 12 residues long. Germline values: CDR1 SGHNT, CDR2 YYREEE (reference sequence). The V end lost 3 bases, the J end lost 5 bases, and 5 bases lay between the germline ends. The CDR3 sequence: CASSWRTGELFF. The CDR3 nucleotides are TGTGCCAGCAGCTGGCGGACCGGGGAGCTGTTTTTT. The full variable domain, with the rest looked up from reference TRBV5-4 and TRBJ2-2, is ETGVTQSPTHLIKTRGQQVTLRCSSQSGHNTVSWYQQALGQGPQFIFQYYREEENGRGNFPPRFSGLQFPNYSSELNVNALELDDSALYLCASSWRTGELFFGEGSRLTVL.

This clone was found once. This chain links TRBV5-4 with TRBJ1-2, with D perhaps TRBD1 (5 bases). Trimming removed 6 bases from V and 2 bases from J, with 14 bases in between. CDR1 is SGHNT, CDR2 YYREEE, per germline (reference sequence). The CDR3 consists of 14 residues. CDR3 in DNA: TGTGCCAGCACCTCTGACAGTGGGAACTATGGCTACACCTTC. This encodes CASTSDSGNYGYTF.

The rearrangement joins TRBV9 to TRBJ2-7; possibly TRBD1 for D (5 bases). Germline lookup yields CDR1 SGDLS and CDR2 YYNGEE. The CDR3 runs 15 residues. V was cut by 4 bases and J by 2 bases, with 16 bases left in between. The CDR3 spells CASSPPQGVPYEQYF. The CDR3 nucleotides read TGTGCCAGCAGCCCCCCTCAAGGGGTCCCCTACGAGCAGTACTTC. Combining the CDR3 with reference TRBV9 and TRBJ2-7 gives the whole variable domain DSGVTQTPKHLITATGQRVTLRCSPRSGDLSVYWYQQSLDQGLQFLIQYYNGEERAKGNILERFSAQQFPDLHSELNLSSLELGDSALYFCASSPPQGVPYEQYFGPGTRLTVT.